Each of the 25 T cell receptor beta chains below was sequenced from the same sample in a study of identical twins. Each CDR3 protein is one row after TCRdb ran MiXCR on the 5' RACE reads. The data contain about 920,000 distinct CDR3 sequences, 9% to 15% of them singletons. The same specimen was also included in a second study, on yellow fever vaccine responses in identical twins.

Sequencing was performed on PBMCs. These receptor sequences come from a woman aged 18 to 35 in good health.

This clonotype showed up just a few times. The chain has TRBV28 and TRBJ1-6; D perhaps matches TRBD1 (6 bases). Germline V lookup: CDR1 MDHEN, CDR2 SYDVKM. Trimming left V 1 base short and J 10 bases short, with 11 bases between. The CDR3 is 14 amino acids. The CDR3 DNA reads as TGTGCCAGCAGTTTATTTCCAGGGGTCTCACCCCTCCACTTT. It yields the protein CASSLFPGVSPLHF.

The chain recombines TRBV29-1 with TRBJ2-1; 16 nucleotides line up with TRBD2. The CDR3 is made up of 15 amino acids. The V gene end was trimmed by 5 bases and the J gene end by 7 bases; junction bases not matched to a gene: 5. Germline CDR1 reads SQVTM; CDR2 reads ANQGSEA. As DNA, the CDR3 is TGCAGCGTTACCGGGACTAGCGGGAGGGATAATGAGCAGTTCTTC. Protein: CSVTGTSGRDNEQFF.

The table lists this clonotype with many counts. V usage is TRBV28 and J usage is TRBJ2-7; 9 bases are a match to TRBD1. Per the germline V gene, CDR1 is MDHEN and CDR2 is SYDVKM. The CDR3 is 14 amino acids. Trimming at V came to 5 bases and at J to 0 bases, leaving 2 bases not matched to a gene. In DNA form, the CDR3 reads TGTGCCAGCAGTGGGACAGGGACCTCCTACGAGCAGTACTTC. Translation gives CASSGTGTSYEQYF.

The gene calls are TRBV18 and TRBJ1-1; the match to TRBD1 covers 7 bases. This CDR3 region has 15 residues. CDR1 KGHSH and CDR2 LQKENI come from the germline V gene. The J segment lost 1 base and the V segment lost 5 bases, leaving 7 bases of the junction unmatched. In DNA form, the CDR3 reads TGTGCCAGCTCATTACCCAGGGGGGCGAACACTGAAGCTTTCTTT. The encoded protein is CASSLPRGANTEAFF.

A note on this clonotype: Just one base apart from a much larger clone, this may be a read error. This sequence joins TRBV12-3 or TRBV12-4 and TRBJ1-1, with D possibly matching TRBD1 (5 bases). This CDR3 has 13 residues. CDR3 amino acids: CASSAGTAHEALF. In DNA, the CDR3 is TGTGCCAGCAGCGCCGGGACTGCTCATGAAGCTCTCTTT.

This clonotype showed up just a few times. V usage is TRBV9 and J usage is TRBJ2-6, with D unresolved. Per the germline V gene, CDR1 is SGDLS and CDR2 is YYNGEE. V shed 4 bases and J shed 0 bases, with 17 bases lying between them. The CDR3 has 18 residues. The DNA of the CDR3 is TGTGCCAGCAGCCCCACCGGGCATTATCCCTCTGGGGCCAACGTCCTGACTTTC. Amino acids: CASSPTGHYPSGANVLTF.

This sequence joins TRBV20-1 and TRBJ1-2; possibly TRBD1 for D (5 bases). Trimming left V 0 bases short and J 6 bases short, with 14 bases between. Per the germline V gene, CDR1 is DFQATT and CDR2 is SNEGSKA (reference sequence). The CDR3 has 14 amino acids. As DNA, the CDR3 is TGCAGTGCTAGAGATCGCGGCAGGGAGGATGGCTACACCTTC. Residues: CSARDRGREDGYTF.

Comment on this clonotype: This sequence may be a read error, since a much larger clone differs from it by one base. V is TRBV28 and J is TRBJ2-5; D is possibly TRBD1 (6 bases). Germline V gene lookup returns CDR1 MDHEN and CDR2 SYDVKM. V lost 6 bases and J lost 1, with 9 bases in between. The CDR3 extends over 13 amino acids. CDR3: CASRNRAQETQYF. CDR3 coding DNA: TGTGCCAGCAGAAACAGGGCCCAAGAGACCCAGTACTTC.

The chain joins TRBV12-3 or TRBV12-4 to TRBJ2-5; 7 bases line up with TRBD2. This CDR3 region has 13 residues. J gave up 5 bases and V 8 bases, and 8 bases lay outside the gene matches. The CDR3 nucleotides read TGTGCCAGCCGCCAAACTAGCGTTGAGACCCAGTACTTC. Its protein product is CASRQTSVETQYF.

The chain joins TRBV5-8 to TRBJ1-1; D is uncertain. Per germline, CDR1 SGHTS and CDR2 YDEGEE. Trimming left V 0 bases short and J 7 bases short, with 7 bases between. CDR3 length: 12 residues. The CDR3 region has the DNA TGTGCCAGCAGCTTGGTGCGGGTTGAAGCTTTCTTT. Amino acids: CASSLVRVEAFF.

In DNA form, the CDR3 reads TGTGCCAGCAGCTTGCGCCTTTCTGGCAGTTCCGATACGCAGTATTTT. Translating gives CASSLRLSGSSDTQYF. V gene TRBV5-6 combines with J gene TRBJ2-3, with unresolved D. The CDR3 sequence is 16 residues long. Germline V gene lookup returns CDR1 SGHDT and CDR2 YYEEEE. Trimming left V 1 base short and J 6 bases short, with 18 bases between.

The V and J genes are TRBV6-6 and TRBJ2-5; TRBD1 is a possible D gene (6 bases). Germline CDR1 reads MNHNY; CDR2 reads SVGAGI (reference sequence). The CDR3 is made up of 13 amino acids. Between the trimmed V and J ends, which lost 10 bases and 1 base, there was a span of 13 bases. CDR3 sequence (DNA): TGTGCCACCTCGAGGGGGTCCCAAGAGACCCAGTACTTC. This gives the protein CATSRGSQETQYF.

This chain joins TRBV10-3 and TRBJ2-1, with 8 bases identical to TRBD2. The CDR3 extends over 15 amino acids. Germline lookup yields CDR1 ENHRY and CDR2 SYGVKD. With V trimmed by 8 bases and J by 0 bases, 6 bases remained unmatched. This chain's CDR3 is CAIASGGSSYNEQFF. DNA for the CDR3: TGTGCCATCGCCTCGGGGGGGAGCTCCTACAATGAGCAGTTCTTC.

In this sample, this clonotype turned up many times. This sequence joins TRBV20-1 and TRBJ2-7, with TRBD2 identical over 7 bases. CDR3 length equals 14 residues. Germline lookup yields CDR1 DFQATT and CDR2 SNEGSKA (reference sequence). V lost 3 bases, J lost 7 bases, and 12 bases stayed unmatched. The CDR3 sequence: CSASWTGGPGEQYF. Written as DNA, the CDR3 is TGCAGTGCTAGTTGGACGGGAGGACCGGGGGAGCAGTACTTC.

Ten or more counts support this clonotype. The chain employs TRBV12-3 or TRBV12-4 and TRBJ2-5; TRBD1 matches at 9 bases. This CDR3 comprises 13 residues. V shed 6 bases and J 5 bases; nucleotides not matched to a gene: 4. The CDR3, as DNA: TGTGCCAGCAGCCCAGACAGGGGGGAGACCCAGTACTTC. Translation: CASSPDRGETQYF.

The table lists this clonotype with many counts. The V and J genes are TRBV4-2 and TRBJ2-2, with D perhaps being TRBD1 or TRBD2 (5 bases each). The CDR3 contains 15 residues. With 8 bases removed from V and 0 bases from J, the gap between germline ends came to 13 bases. Germline V gene data show CDR1 as LGHNA and CDR2 as YNFKEQ. DNA for the CDR3: TGTGCCAGCGGTCGGGACCCCGCGAACACCGGGGAGCTGTTTTTT. Encoded protein: CASGRDPANTGELFF.

This clonotype was seen ten or more times. The chain recombines TRBV10-3 with TRBJ2-7, with D unresolved. The CDR3 has 13 residues. Germline V gives CDR1 ENHRY, CDR2 SYGVKD. V lost 10 bases, J lost 0 bases, and 13 bases lay in between. In DNA, the CDR3 is TGTGCCAGCAAGCCCATAAGCTCCTACGAGCAGTACTTC. This sequence encodes CASKPISSYEQYF.

At least ten counts were recorded for this clonotype. The chain couples TRBV10-3 to TRBJ2-5; no firm D call. The V end lost 3 bases, the J end lost 5 bases, and 19 bases lay between the germline ends. CDR1 ENHRY and CDR2 SYGVKD come from the germline V gene. This CDR3 spans 16 amino acids. The CDR3 loop is CAISDTGPKIRETQYF. The CDR3 DNA reads as TGTGCCATCAGTGACACCGGGCCAAAAATAAGGGAGACCCAGTACTTC.

This clonotype came up many times. The CDR3: CASSLIMSTEAFF. DNA of the CDR3: TGTGCCAGCAGTTTAATAATGTCGACTGAAGCTTTCTTT. The rearrangement uses TRBV12-3 or TRBV12-4 and TRBJ1-1, with unresolved D. The V gene lost 2 bases and the J gene lost 5 bases, with 9 bases spanning the gap. This CDR3 spans 13 amino acids.

This clonotype has a handful of counts. The genes are TRBV15 and TRBJ2-1, with unresolved D. V gave up 0 bases and J gave up 0 bases, with 15 bases separating them. CDR1 and CDR2 from the germline V gene are LNHNV and YYDKDF (reference sequence). This CDR3 is built from 18 residues. The CDR3 region has the DNA TGTGCCACCAGCAGAGATTCGTTGGAAAGTAGCTCCTACAATGAGCAGTTCTTC. Protein: CATSRDSLESSSYNEQFF.

V and J are TRBV7-6 and TRBJ2-2; 8 bases are a match to TRBD2. The CDR3 totals 15 residues. From germline, CDR1 is SGHVS and CDR2 FNYEAQ. The V gene end was trimmed by 5 bases and the J gene end by 6 bases; junction bases not matched to a gene: 8. CDR3 region: CASSDPGGLAGELFF. In DNA form, the CDR3 reads TGTGCCAGCAGCGACCCGGGGGGGCTGGCCGGGGAGCTGTTTTTT.

This chain links TRBV9 with TRBJ2-1; D unclear. The germline V gene has CDR1 SGDLS and CDR2 YYNGEE. Trimming took 3 bases from V and 0 from J, leaving 10 bases between them. The CDR3 is made up of 15 amino acids. The CDR3 here is CASSAPPRSYNEQFF. CDR3 bases: TGTGCCAGCAGCGCCCCTCCTCGCTCCTACAATGAGCAGTTCTTC.

The chain couples TRBV29-1 to TRBJ2-7; possible D gene TRBD1, 6 bases. The germline V and J ends were trimmed by 4 bases and 0 bases, with 13 bases remaining between them. CDR3 size: 14 residues. The V gene's germline CDR1 is SQVTM and CDR2 ANQGSEA. In DNA form, the CDR3 reads TGCAGCGTTGGAGGGGGACATTCCTCCTACGAGCAGTACTTC. This codes for CSVGGGHSSYEQYF.

This clonotype was seen at least ten times. The chain couples TRBV7-8 to TRBJ1-1, with D tentatively TRBD1 (5 bases). Deletions cut 1 base from V and 0 bases from J, with 9 bases between. The CDR3 has 15 residues. CDR1 is SGHVS and CDR2 is FQNEAQ in the germline V gene. CDR3 DNA: TGTGCCAGCAGCTTAGGTGCAGGGATGAACACTGAAGCTTTCTTT. Protein product: CASSLGAGMNTEAFF. Filled out from reference TRBV7-8 and TRBJ1-1, the complete variable domain reads GAGVSQSPRYKVAKRGQDVALRCDPISGHVSLFWYQQALGQGPEFLTYFQNEAQLDKSGLPSDRFFAERPEGSVSTLKIQRTQQEDSAVYLCASSLGAGMNTEAFFGQGTRLTVV.

The CDR3 is CASSPRLGGRYYTF. CDR3 nucleotides: TGTGCCAGCAGCCCCCGGCTGGGGGGACGATACTACACCTTC. The chain links TRBV5-6 to TRBJ1-2; weak D call: TRBD1 (5 bases). Trimming took off 4 bases at V and 10 bases at J, with 20 bases between the two ends. Germline CDR1 is SGHDT and CDR2 is YYEEEE. This CDR3 has 14 amino acids.